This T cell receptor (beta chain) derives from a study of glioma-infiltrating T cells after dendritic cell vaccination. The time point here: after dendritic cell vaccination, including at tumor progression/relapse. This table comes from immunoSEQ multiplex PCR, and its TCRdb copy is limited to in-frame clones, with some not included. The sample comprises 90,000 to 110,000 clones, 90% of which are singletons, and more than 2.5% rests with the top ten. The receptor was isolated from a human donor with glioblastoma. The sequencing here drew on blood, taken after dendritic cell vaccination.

CDR3 in DNA: TGTGCCAGCCAAAAGACAGGGGGCCTTTACGAGCAGTACTTC. Translation: CASQKTGGLYEQYF. The chain employs TRBV25-1 and TRBJ2-7; 10 nucleotides agree with TRBD1. Trimming took 8 bases from V and 4 from J; bases not matched to a gene: 8. The CDR3 totals 14 residues. Germline-derived CDR1 and CDR2 are MGHDK and SYGVNS.